A selection of T cell receptor beta chains follows, all from one sample in a study of blood T cell repertoires in COVID-19. Repertoires were generated with immunoSEQ multiplex PCR, while TCRdb's copy carries only in-frame clones and drops some. Altogether more than 100,000 clones are present, roughly 84% being singletons, with the ten largest covering 1.4%. The sequencing input was peripheral blood. The receptors here all came from a man aged 60 to 69 with acute or convalescent COVID-19. CDR3s include the opening cysteine and the closing phenylalanine or tryptophan. The order of the fields is D gene, V gene, clone size, J gene, CDR3 length, CDR3 protein, CDR3 DNA. D genes are given only for firm matches. The size field is filled for only some rows; it gives once, few, many or a size class.

d_gene: NA; v_gene: TRBV5-1; abundance: NA; j_gene: TRBJ1-2; len: 15; CDR3aa: CASSLAGGAGYGYTF; CDR3nt: TGCGCCAGCAGCTTGGCGGGGGGGGCCGGTTATGGCTACACCTTC
d_gene: TRBD2; v_gene: TRBV5-4; abundance: NA; j_gene: TRBJ2-1; len: 17; CDR3aa: CASGRTSGGLSYNEQFF; CDR3nt: TGTGCCAGCGGCCGGACTAGCGGGGGCCTCTCCTACAATGAGCAGTTCTTC
d_gene: NA; v_gene: TRBV6-5; abundance: NA; j_gene: TRBJ2-7; len: 16; CDR3aa: CASSYSMGRGAFGQYF; CDR3nt: TGTGCCAGCAGTTACTCGATGGGCAGGGGAGCCTTCGGGCAGTACTTC
d_gene: TRBD2; v_gene: TRBV10-3; abundance: once; j_gene: TRBJ2-1; len: 16; CDR3aa: CAIRGESGSLYNEQFF; CDR3nt: TGTGCCATCAGGGGAGAGAGCGGGAGCCTCTACAATGAGCAGTTCTTC
d_gene: TRBD1; v_gene: TRBV11-2; abundance: many; j_gene: TRBJ1-2; len: 15; CDR3aa: CASSDRDRGSDGYTF; CDR3nt: TGTGCCAGCAGCGATCGGGACAGGGGGTCGGATGGCTACACCTTC
d_gene: NA; v_gene: TRBV11-2; abundance: NA; j_gene: TRBJ2-1; len: 14; CDR3aa: CASSPPTGYNEQFF; CDR3nt: TGTGCCAGCAGTCCTCCTACAGGGTACAATGAGCAGTTCTTC
d_gene: TRBD1; v_gene: TRBV3-1/TRBV3-2; abundance: NA; j_gene: TRBJ1-1; len: 14; CDR3aa: CASSQDMGQAQAFF; CDR3nt: TGTGCCAGCAGCCAAGATATGGGACAGGCACAAGCTTTCTTT
d_gene: TRBD1; v_gene: TRBV5-1; abundance: NA; j_gene: TRBJ1-1; len: 16; CDR3aa: CASSPGTGGYDTEAFF; CDR3nt: TGCGCCAGCAGCCCGGGGACAGGGGGCTACGACACTGAAGCTTTCTTT
d_gene: NA; v_gene: TRBV7-9; abundance: NA; j_gene: TRBJ1-3; len: 13; CDR3aa: CASSLGPTNTIYF; CDR3nt: TGTGCCAGCAGCTTAGGGCCCACCAACACCATATATTTT
d_gene: NA; v_gene: TRBV5-8; abundance: NA; j_gene: TRBJ2-7; len: 14; CDR3aa: CASSFGLSGDEQYF; CDR3nt: TGTGCCAGCAGCTTCGGACTCTCAGGCGACGAGCAGTACTTC
d_gene: NA; v_gene: TRBV6-2/TRBV6-3; abundance: NA; j_gene: TRBJ2-3; len: 17; CDR3aa: CASSPPLYGSRADTQYF; CDR3nt: TGTGCCAGCAGCCCCCCCCTTTACGGGAGTAGGGCAGATACGCAGTATTTT
d_gene: TRBD2; v_gene: TRBV5-4; abundance: NA; j_gene: TRBJ2-7; len: 14; CDR3aa: CASSFGTSGGEQYF; CDR3nt: TGTGCCAGCAGCTTCGGGACTAGCGGAGGCGAGCAGTACTTC
d_gene: TRBD1; v_gene: TRBV30; abundance: NA; j_gene: TRBJ1-2; len: 13; CDR3aa: CAWRARGQNGYTF; CDR3nt: TGTGCCTGGAGAGCCAGGGGGCAGAATGGCTACACCTTC
d_gene: NA; v_gene: TRBV12-5; abundance: NA; j_gene: TRBJ1-2; len: 15; CDR3aa: CASGLVLTQGYGYTF; CDR3nt: TGTGCTAGTGGTTTGGTACTCACACAGGGATATGGCTACACCTTC
d_gene: TRBD1; v_gene: TRBV19; abundance: NA; j_gene: TRBJ2-6; len: 16; CDR3aa: CASSPRTGSGANVLTF; CDR3nt: TGTGCCAGTAGTCCCCGGACAGGCTCTGGGGCCAACGTCCTGACTTTC
d_gene: NA; v_gene: TRBV7-2; abundance: NA; j_gene: TRBJ1-1; len: 18; CDR3aa: CASSLDSPAPLMNTEAFF; CDR3nt: TGTGCCAGCAGCTTAGACAGCCCCGCTCCCCTCATGAACACTGAAGCTTTCTTT
d_gene: TRBD1; v_gene: TRBV3-1/TRBV3-2; abundance: NA; j_gene: TRBJ1-1; len: 17; CDR3aa: CASSQSRAGQGFPGAFF; CDR3nt: TGTGCCAGCAGCCAATCTAGGGCGGGACAGGGGTTCCCGGGGGCTTTCTTT
d_gene: TRBD2; v_gene: TRBV7-2; abundance: NA; j_gene: TRBJ2-6; len: 17; CDR3aa: CASSPWWGGSGANVLTF; CDR3nt: TGTGCCAGCAGCCCCTGGTGGGGGGGGTCTGGGGCCAACGTCCTGACTTTC
d_gene: NA; v_gene: TRBV3-1/TRBV3-2; abundance: NA; j_gene: TRBJ2-7; len: 17; CDR3aa: CASSQSRGPSGSYEQYF; CDR3nt: TGTGCCAGCAGCCAATCCCGGGGGCCTAGCGGATCCTACGAGCAGTACTTC
d_gene: NA; v_gene: TRBV21-1; abundance: NA; j_gene: TRBJ2-1; len: 15; CDR3aa: CASSKTGVSYNEQFF; CDR3nt: TGTGCCAGCAGCAAGACAGGGGTCTCCTACAATGAGCAGTTCTTC
d_gene: TRBD1; v_gene: TRBV7-2; abundance: NA; j_gene: TRBJ2-7; len: 15; CDR3aa: CASSHALGGRYEQYF; CDR3nt: TGTGCCAGCAGCCACGCTTTAGGGGGCCGGTACGAGCAGTACTTC